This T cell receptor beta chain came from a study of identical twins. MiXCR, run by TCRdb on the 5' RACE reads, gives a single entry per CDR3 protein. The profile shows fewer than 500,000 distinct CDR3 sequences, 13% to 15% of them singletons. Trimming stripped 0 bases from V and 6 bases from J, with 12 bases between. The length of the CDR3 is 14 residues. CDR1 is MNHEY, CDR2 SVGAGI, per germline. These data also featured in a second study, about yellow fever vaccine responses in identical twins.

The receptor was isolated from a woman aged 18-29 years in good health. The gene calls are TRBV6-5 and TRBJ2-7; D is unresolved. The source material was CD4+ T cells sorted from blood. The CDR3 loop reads CASSYSREQIEQYF. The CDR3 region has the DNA TGTGCCAGCAGTTACTCGAGAGAACAAATCGAGCAGTACTTC.